The 26 T cell receptor beta chains reported below all come from one sample, sequenced in a study of naive and memory T cell subsets (TCRdb year 2017). Libraries were built with UMI-ligation and nested PCR. For sequencing, an Illumina MiSeq was employed. The ligated cDNA was amplified in four rounds of PCR with nested alpha and beta constant region primers together with the SP2 primer. TCRdb cleaned the public reads at Q25 with fastp, built clones with MiXCR and kept in-frame beta chains. Rows matching on CDR3 protein sequence are summarized as one entry with the most common DNA and genes. Here the sample has tens of thousands of distinct CDR3 sequences; approximately 11% occur a single time. Less than 4% of the sample goes to the ten largest clones. Taken with the paper, the label for treatment or condition translates to: skin biopsy from PPD injection site in Mantoux-positive individual. The study reported a robust and sensitive protocol to amplify, sequence and analyze TCRs, based on 3' ligation of a UMI-containing oligonucleotide to TCR cDNA.

The specimen comprised skin, sampled from a tuberculin skin test site. These TCRs come from an adult in good health.

The chain has TRBV10-3 and TRBJ1-3, with a weak D call TRBD1 (5 bases). The CDR3 contains 16 residues. The germline V gene has CDR1 ENHRY and CDR2 SYGVKD. V was trimmed by 4 bases and J by 0 bases, leaving 13 bases between them. The DNA for the CDR3 is TGTGCCATCAGTGGACCGGGACCGACCTCTGGAAACACCATATATTTT. Translating it yields CAISGPGPTSGNTIYF.

Ten or more counts support this clonotype. This sequence joins TRBV20-1 and TRBJ1-5; 8 bases agree with TRBD1. V trimming: 3 bases; J trimming: 6 bases; junction bases outside the gene matches: 7. The CDR3 is made up of 14 amino acids. The germline V gene has CDR1 DFQATT and CDR2 SNEGSKA (reference sequence). The CDR3 DNA reads as TGCAGTGCTAGGCCGACAGGGGAGAGTCAGCCCCAGCATTTT. Translation gives CSARPTGESQPQHF.

V and J are TRBV20-1 and TRBJ2-1; 11 nucleotides align to TRBD1. The V gene's germline CDR1 is DFQATT and CDR2 SNEGSKA (reference sequence). Germline trimming cut 3 bases from V and 7 bases from J; bases unmatched to any gene: 5. The CDR3 is made up of 14 amino acids. CDR3 nucleotide sequence: TGCAGTGCTAGGAGGGACAGGGGGACAAATGAGCAGTTCTTC. Residues: CSARRDRGTNEQFF.

The rearrangement uses TRBV6-5 and TRBJ1-2, with a weak D call TRBD1 (6 bases). CDR3 length: 15 amino acids. The germline V gene has CDR1 MNHEY and CDR2 SVGAGI. V gave up 0 bases and J gave up 5 bases, with 13 bases separating them. As DNA, the CDR3 is TGTGCCAGCAGTTACTCTGGCCGCAGGGGTTATGGCTACACCTTC. Translated, it gives CASSYSGRRGYGYTF.

This clonotype was detected many times. The gene calls are TRBV3-1 and TRBJ1-2; 8 bases map to TRBD1. Germline values: CDR1 LGHDT, CDR2 YNNKEL (reference sequence). This CDR3 comprises 17 residues. V was clipped by 0 bases and J by 4 bases; unmatched bases: 10. The CDR3 reads CASSQDLTQGASYGYTF. The CDR3 DNA follows: TGTGCCAGCAGCCAAGATCTGACGCAGGGGGCATCCTATGGCTACACCTTC.

This clonotype was detected ten times or more. This chain joins TRBV2 and TRBJ2-2, with TRBD1 as a possible D gene (6 bases). With 6 bases removed from V and 4 bases from J, the gap between germline ends came to 12 bases. The CDR3 extends over 14 amino acids. The germline gives CDR1 SNHLY, CDR2 FYNNEI. CDR3 sequence (DNA): TGTGCCAGCAGCAACAGGGTGGGCACCGGGGAGCTGTTTTTT. This gives the protein CASSNRVGTGELFF.

This chain links TRBV7-9 with TRBJ2-7; D unresolved. The CDR3 is 14 amino acids. With 1 base removed from V and 1 base from J, the gap between germline ends came to 8 bases. Germline V gene data show CDR1 as SEHNR and CDR2 as FQNEAQ (reference sequence). The CDR3 loop reads CASSLVGSSYEQYF. CDR3 nucleotides: TGTGCCAGCAGCTTAGTGGGCAGTTCCTACGAGCAGTACTTC.

This chain connects TRBV5-1 to TRBJ2-4, with TRBD1 as a possible D gene (6 bases). Germline V gene lookup returns CDR1 SGHRS and CDR2 YFSETQ. V lost 1 base and J lost 0, with 14 bases in between. This CDR3 spans 17 amino acids. CDR3 sequence: CASSLTPPGVAKNIQYF. CDR3 nucleotides: TGCGCCAGCAGCTTGACTCCTCCAGGGGTAGCCAAAAACATTCAGTACTTC.

This chain connects TRBV4-1 to TRBJ1-1; 8 positions match TRBD1. V lost 4 bases to trimming and J lost 1 base; unmatched junction nucleotides: 5. CDR1 is MGHRA and CDR2 is YSYEKL in the germline V gene. The CDR3 is 15 residues long. CDR3: CASSPQGQANTEAFF. In DNA, the CDR3 is TGCGCCAGCAGCCCGCAGGGACAGGCGAACACTGAAGCTTTCTTT.

This clonotype was detected only a few times. The V gene is TRBV7-2, the J gene TRBJ1-5; TRBD1 matches 7 bases. CDR3 length equals 13 residues. After removal of 5 bases from V and 4 bases from J, the junction contained 2 bases not matched to a gene. Germline V gene sequence: CDR1 SGHTA, CDR2 FQGNSA. CDR3 amino acids: CASSDRANQPQHF. CDR3 coding DNA: TGTGCCAGCAGCGACAGGGCGAATCAGCCCCAGCATTTT.

In this sample, this clonotype turned up many times. This chain links TRBV2 with TRBJ1-5; D unresolved. The CDR3 contains 12 residues. Trimming stripped 4 bases from V and 6 bases from J, with 7 bases between. CDR1 and CDR2 (germline): SNHLY, FYNNEI. The CDR3 sequence is CASSVLSQPQHF. The CDR3 DNA sequence: TGTGCCAGCAGTGTTCTTAGTCAGCCCCAGCATTTT.

The chain joins TRBV27 to TRBJ1-4; no reliable D call. CDR1 and CDR2 from the germline V gene are MNHEY and SMNVEV (reference sequence). The CDR3 runs 15 residues. Trimming stripped 2 bases from V and 2 bases from J, with 9 bases between. The CDR3 here is CASSLGVSTNEKLFF. DNA for the CDR3: TGTGCCAGCAGTTTAGGGGTTTCGACTAATGAAAAACTGTTTTTT.

This clonotype rates as medium-sized (0.01 to 0.1%). The chain couples TRBV20-1 to TRBJ2-1; 10 positions agree with TRBD1. This CDR3 comprises 12 residues. J was trimmed by 9 bases and V by 3 bases; bases with no gene match: 2. Germline V gene lookup returns CDR1 DFQATT and CDR2 SNEGSKA (reference sequence). The CDR3 nucleotides read TGCAGTGCTAGGACAGGGGGCCGTGAGCAGTTCTTC. It specifies CSARTGGREQFF.

The chain uses TRBV7-9 and TRBJ1-2; no clear D gene. Looked up from germline, CDR1 is SEHNR and CDR2 is FQNEAQ (reference sequence). The CDR3 is made up of 12 amino acids. Trimming removed 5 bases at V and 2 bases at J, with 6 bases between. DNA of the CDR3: TGTGCCAGCAGCATACGGAACTATGGCTACACCTTC. Its protein product is CASSIRNYGYTF.

This clonotype was counted many times. The genes are TRBV7-3 and TRBJ2-1, with D unresolved. Germline V gives CDR1 SGHTA, CDR2 FQGTGA. CDR3 length: 13 residues. V lost 2 bases, J lost 5 bases, and 7 bases lay in between. For the CDR3, the DNA is TGTGCCAGCAGCTTATCAGCGAACAATGAGCAGTTCTTC. It specifies CASSLSANNEQFF.

This clonotype was counted only a few times. The rearrangement links TRBV12-3 or TRBV12-4 to TRBJ2-1; tentatively, D is TRBD2 (7 bases). The CDR3 is made up of 17 amino acids. Trimming pared 4 bases from V and 5 bases from J, leaving 21 bases between. CDR3 amino acids: CASSYRPIGGGNNEQFF. CDR3 coding DNA: TGTGCCAGCAGTTACCGCCCCATAGGGGGGGGAAACAATGAGCAGTTCTTC.

The chain has TRBV5-1 and TRBJ2-1; D is ambiguous. Between the trimmed V and J ends, which lost 1 base and 5 bases, there was a span of 13 bases. The germline gives CDR1 SGHRS, CDR2 YFSETQ. The CDR3 is made up of 15 amino acids. The CDR3 region has the DNA TGCGCCAGCAGCTTGTCGCCGAACCGGGACAATGAGCAGTTCTTC. Encoded protein: CASSLSPNRDNEQFF. The full variable domain, rest sourced from reference TRBV5-1 and TRBJ2-1, is KAGVTQTPRYLIKTRGQQVTLSCSPISGHRSVSWYQQTPGQGLQFLFEYFSETQRNKGNFPGRFSGRQFSNSRSEMNVSTLELGDSALYLCASSLSPNRDNEQFFGPGTRLTVL.

The sample holds many counts of this clonotype. The chain couples TRBV20-1 to TRBJ2-1; D might be TRBD2 (6 bases). The length of the CDR3 is 13 residues. The germline V gene encodes CDR1 DFQATT and CDR2 SNEGSKA (reference sequence). The V end lost 8 bases, the J end lost 5 bases, and 16 bases lay between the germline ends. The CDR3 region is CSPLPGLNNEQFF. The CDR3 DNA sequence: TGCAGTCCACTACCGGGACTGAACAATGAGCAGTTCTTC.

The genes are TRBV12-3 or TRBV12-4 and TRBJ1-2, with 8 bases matching TRBD1. Trimming at V came to 4 bases and at J to 5 bases, leaving 9 bases not matched to a gene. The CDR3 consists of 15 residues. The CDR3 DNA is TGTGCCAGCAGTTACAGGGGGGCCCTTGGGTATGGCTACACCTTC. The encoded protein is CASSYRGALGYGYTF.

This clonotype appeared many times. This rearrangement joins TRBV20-1 to TRBJ2-7; TRBD2 might be the D (5 bases). Trimming removed 0 bases at V and 7 bases at J, with 7 bases between. CDR1 and CDR2 from the germline V gene are DFQATT and SNEGSKA (reference sequence). The CDR3 has 11 residues. CDR3 in amino acids: CSARDQREQYF. CDR3 DNA sequence: TGCAGTGCTAGAGATCAGCGGGAGCAGTACTTC.

The chain employs TRBV24-1 and TRBJ2-3; TRBD2 agrees at 9 bases. Per the germline V gene, CDR1 is KGHDR and CDR2 is SFDVKD. The CDR3 length is 17 residues. V gave up 4 bases and J gave up 2 bases; unmatched junction bases: 9. The CDR3 sequence: CATSDRTSGRTTDTQYF. The CDR3 DNA sequence: TGTGCCACCAGTGACCGGACGAGCGGGAGGACCACAGATACGCAGTATTTT.

This clonotype was seen only a few times. The V and J genes are TRBV6-5 and TRBJ2-7; D tentatively reads TRBD1 or TRBD2 (5 bases each). The CDR3 length is 13 residues. Germline assignment: CDR1 MNHEY and CDR2 SVGAGI. V was pared by 6 bases and J by 2 bases, with 11 bases between. CDR3 sequence reads: CASRTGPTYEQYF. CDR3 in DNA: TGTGCCAGCAGGACGGGACCGACCTACGAGCAGTACTTC.

This clonotype has more than one count but fewer than ten. The genes are TRBV2 and TRBJ1-4; D unresolved. V lost 1 base and J 10 bases, leaving 1 base between the germline ends. CDR3 size: 10 residues. The germline CDR1 and CDR2 sequences are SNHLY and FYNNEI. The CDR3 sequence is CASSEGKLFF. CDR3 sequence (DNA): TGTGCCAGCAGTGAAGGAAAACTGTTTTTT.

This sequence joins TRBV2 and TRBJ2-3; the D gene is possibly TRBD1 (6 bases). From germline, CDR1 is SNHLY and CDR2 FYNNEI. The CDR3 runs to 15 residues. V was pared by 6 bases and J by 1 base, with 14 bases between. CDR3 in amino acids: CASRNLQGRTDTQYF. The CDR3 DNA follows: TGTGCCAGCAGGAACTTACAGGGCCGCACAGATACGCAGTATTTT.

This clonotype has a handful of counts. The chain is built from TRBV28 and TRBJ1-1; D remains unclear. The V and J ends lost 1 base and 12 bases respectively, with 12 bases between them. The CDR3 is made up of 12 amino acids. CDR1 and CDR2 from the germline V gene are MDHEN and SYDVKM. The CDR3 loop is CASSLSQTHPFF. The CDR3 DNA is TGTGCCAGCAGTTTATCCCAGACACACCCTTTCTTT.

Here the CDR3 reads CASSASRGNTEAFF. The CDR3 DNA sequence: TGTGCCAGCTCAGCATCGAGGGGGAACACTGAAGCTTTCTTT. The chain has TRBV18 and TRBJ1-1; weak D call: TRBD1 (5 bases). The CDR3 runs to 14 residues. V was clipped by 5 bases and J by 1 base, with 11 bases between them. CDR1 and CDR2 (germline): KGHSH, LQKENI.